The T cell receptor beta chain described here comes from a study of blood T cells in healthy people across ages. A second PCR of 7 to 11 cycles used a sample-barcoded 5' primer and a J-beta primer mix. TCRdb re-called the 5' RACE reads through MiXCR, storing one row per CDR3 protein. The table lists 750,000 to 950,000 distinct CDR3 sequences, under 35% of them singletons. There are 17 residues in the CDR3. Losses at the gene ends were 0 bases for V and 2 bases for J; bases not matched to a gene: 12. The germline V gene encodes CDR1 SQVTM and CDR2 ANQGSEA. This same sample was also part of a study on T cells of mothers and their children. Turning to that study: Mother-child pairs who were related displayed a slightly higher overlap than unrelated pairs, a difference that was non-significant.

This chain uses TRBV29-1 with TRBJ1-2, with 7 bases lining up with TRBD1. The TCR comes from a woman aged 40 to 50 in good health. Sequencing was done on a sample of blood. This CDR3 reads CSVEDRSGTVTNYGYTF. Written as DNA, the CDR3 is TGCAGCGTTGAAGATCGGTCGGGGACAGTGACCAACTATGGCTACACCTTC.